Listed here is a single T cell receptor beta chain. What it recognizes is unknown. No treatment had been given to any patient before thyroid surgery. The sample originates from a study of metastatic and nonmetastatic thyroid tumors. The study's findings and limits: Malignant thyroid tumors reportedly had TCR beta diversity that was significantly higher than in benign nodules, in blood and tumor.

Original analysis: The study's classifier, a distant-metastasis tool for papillary thyroid cancer, was built using CDR3 differences across clinicopathological groups. MiXCR re-clonotyped the PCR reads for TCRdb. In this record, the V and J calls reflect TCRdb's handling and not the investigators' own analysis. The profile shows about 19,000 clones, 20% to 30% of them singletons. This TCR derives from a male donor with papillary thyroid cancer or a benign thyroid nodule (not recorded which). Some clones in this sample may be carry-over from other donors' samples. Specimen: blood.

The CDR3 DNA is TGTGCCACCAGTGATGGGCAGCTAGACGTCTGGGGCACTGAAGCTTTCTTT. Protein product: CATSDGQLDVWGTEAFF. The V call is TRBV24-1, the J call TRBJ1-1; no reliable D call. Trimming removed 3 bases at V and 4 bases at J, with 20 bases between. Per the germline V gene, CDR1 is KGHDR and CDR2 is SFDVKD. The CDR3 has 17 residues.